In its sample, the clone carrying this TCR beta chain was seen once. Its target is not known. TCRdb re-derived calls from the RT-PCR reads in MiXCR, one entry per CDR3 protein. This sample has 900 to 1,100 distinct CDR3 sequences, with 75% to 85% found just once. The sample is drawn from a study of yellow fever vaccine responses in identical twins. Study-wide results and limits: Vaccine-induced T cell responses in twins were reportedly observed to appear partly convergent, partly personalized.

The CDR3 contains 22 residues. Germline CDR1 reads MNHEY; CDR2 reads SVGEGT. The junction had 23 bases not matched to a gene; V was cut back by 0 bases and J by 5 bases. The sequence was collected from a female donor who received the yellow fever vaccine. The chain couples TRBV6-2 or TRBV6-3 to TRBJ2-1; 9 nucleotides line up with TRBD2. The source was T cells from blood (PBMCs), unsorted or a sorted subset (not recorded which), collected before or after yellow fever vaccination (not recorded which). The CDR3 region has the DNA TGTGCCAGCAGTTACTCGATCGGACCTCTCGGCAGCGGGGGGCTCTATAACAATGAGCAGTTCTTC. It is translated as CASSYSIGPLGSGGLYNNEQFF.